The present T cell receptor beta chain was sequenced within a study of early T cells in non-severe SARS-CoV-2 infection. Study summary: Chains were unpaired, as sequencing was done on bulk RNA from unsorted whole blood.

Unique molecular identifiers were added to individual cDNA molecules. TCRdb itself ran the 5' RACE reads through MiXCR, one entry per CDR3 protein. The sample has tens of thousands of distinct CDR3 sequences, about 4.6% seen once; the top ten hold approximately 10%. This clonotype was seen at least ten times. The germline V gene has CDR1 MNHEY and CDR2 SVGEGT. Deletions cut 0 bases from V and 6 bases from J, with 15 bases between. The CDR3 runs to 16 residues. The TCR was taken from an adult who was a healthcare worker with PCR-confirmed SARS-CoV-2 infection or an uninfected control (not recorded which). The chain is built from TRBV6-2 or TRBV6-3 and TRBJ2-1, with D tentatively TRBD1 or TRBD2 (5 bases each). Sequencing was performed on whole blood. The chain's CDR3 is CASSYSGRAGSNEQFF. The CDR3 DNA follows: TGTGCCAGCAGTTACTCGGGCAGGGCAGGGAGCAATGAGCAGTTCTTC.